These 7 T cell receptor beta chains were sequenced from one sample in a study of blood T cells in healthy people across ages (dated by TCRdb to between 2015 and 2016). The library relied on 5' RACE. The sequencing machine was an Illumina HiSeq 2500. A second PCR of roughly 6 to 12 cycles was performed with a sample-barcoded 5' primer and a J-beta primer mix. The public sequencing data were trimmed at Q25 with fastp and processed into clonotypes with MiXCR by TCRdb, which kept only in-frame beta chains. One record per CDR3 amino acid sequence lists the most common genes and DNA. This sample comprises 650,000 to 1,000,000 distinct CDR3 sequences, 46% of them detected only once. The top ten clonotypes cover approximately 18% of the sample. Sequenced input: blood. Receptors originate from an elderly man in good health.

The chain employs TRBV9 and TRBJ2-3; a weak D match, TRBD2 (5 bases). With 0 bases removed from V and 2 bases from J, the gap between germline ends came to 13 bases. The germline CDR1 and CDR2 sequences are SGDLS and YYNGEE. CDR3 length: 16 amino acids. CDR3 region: CASSVGELANTDTQYF. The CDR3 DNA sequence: TGTGCCAGCAGCGTAGGGGAGTTAGCGAACACAGATACGCAGTATTTT.

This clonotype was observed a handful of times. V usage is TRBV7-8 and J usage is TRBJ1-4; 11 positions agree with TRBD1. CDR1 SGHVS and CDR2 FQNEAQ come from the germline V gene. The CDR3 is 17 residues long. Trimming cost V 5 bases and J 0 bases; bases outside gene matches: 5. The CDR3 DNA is TGTGCCAGCAGCAGGACAGGGGGCGATGCAACTAATGAAAAACTGTTTTTT. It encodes CASSRTGGDATNEKLFF.

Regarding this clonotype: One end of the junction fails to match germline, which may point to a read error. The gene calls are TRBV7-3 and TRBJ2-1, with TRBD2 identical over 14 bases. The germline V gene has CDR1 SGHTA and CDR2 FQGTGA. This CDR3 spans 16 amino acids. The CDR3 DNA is TGTGTCAGCAGCCTACCGGGACTAGCGGGAGTTGGTGAGCAGTTCTTC. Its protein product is CVSSLPGLAGVGEQFF.

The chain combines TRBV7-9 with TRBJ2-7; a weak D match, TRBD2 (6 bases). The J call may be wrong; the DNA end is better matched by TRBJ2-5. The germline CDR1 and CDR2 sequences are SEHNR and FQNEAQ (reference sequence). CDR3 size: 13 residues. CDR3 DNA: TGTGCCAGCAGCTTACAAGAGGGAGGGACCCAGTACTTC. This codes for CASSLQEGGTQYF.

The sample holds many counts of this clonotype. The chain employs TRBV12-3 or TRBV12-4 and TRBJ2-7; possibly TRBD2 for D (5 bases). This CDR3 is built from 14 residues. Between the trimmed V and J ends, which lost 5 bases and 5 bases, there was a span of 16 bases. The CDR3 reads CASSPGIVVHEQYF. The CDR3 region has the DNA TGTGCCAGCAGTCCGGGGATCGTGGTCCACGAGCAGTACTTC.

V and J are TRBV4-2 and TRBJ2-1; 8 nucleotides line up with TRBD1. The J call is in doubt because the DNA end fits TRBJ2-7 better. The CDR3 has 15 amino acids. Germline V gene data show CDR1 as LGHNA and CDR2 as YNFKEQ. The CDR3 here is CASSSAGGAYNEQYF. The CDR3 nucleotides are TGTGCCAGCAGCTCGGCAGGGGGCGCGTACAATGAGCAGTACTTC.

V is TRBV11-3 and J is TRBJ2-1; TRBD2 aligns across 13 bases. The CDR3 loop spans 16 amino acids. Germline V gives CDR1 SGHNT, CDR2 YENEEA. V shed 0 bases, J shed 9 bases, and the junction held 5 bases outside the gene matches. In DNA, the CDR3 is TGTGCCAGCAGCTTAGATAGGACTAGCGGGAGCATTGAGCAGTTCTTC. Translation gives CASSLDRTSGSIEQFF.